Given below is one T cell receptor beta chain in context. No antigen is known for it. These data are taken from a study of OX40 agonist ivuxolimab in advanced cancers. Study as a whole: The patients' treatment was ivuxolimab, an agonistic anti-OX40 (CD134) antibody.

Germline CDR1 and CDR2: LNHDA and SQIVND (reference sequence). The length of the CDR3 is 14 residues. V lost 4 bases and J lost 9; bases outside the gene matches: 4. Study-level points and caveats: Doses of 0.1 to 3.0 mg/kg were accompanied by clonal expansion of CD4+ and CD8+ blood T cells by week 6. CD8+ T cells showed, on average, more clonal expansion than CD4+ cells.

TCRdb keeps only in-frame clones here, not all; method: immunoSEQ multiplex PCR. The sample shows about 50,000 clones, 84% of them seen only once. This clonotype was obtained from an adult with an advanced solid tumor such as melanoma, head and neck, liver or kidney cancer. V is TRBV19 and J is TRBJ2-1; TRBD2 matches 12 bases. This specimen consisted of CD4+ or CD8+ T cells sorted from blood, obtained in a trial of the OX40 agonist ivuxolimab. In DNA, the CDR3 is TGTGCCAGTAGTACTCAGACTAGCGGGGGTGAGCAGTTCTTC. It is translated as CASSTQTSGGEQFF.